Here is one T cell receptor beta chain with its context. This sample stems from a study of blood T cell repertoires in COVID-19. Overall study: Italy, Spain and the United States were the sources of the convalescent and acute COVID-19 samples. PBMCs, B-cell-depleted T cells, or T cells were the source of the cDNA or gDNA that made up the material.

Original data processing: Estimation of nucleated cell counts was performed using reference gene primer amplification. Profiled with immunoSEQ multiplex PCR; TCRdb holds only in-frame clones, not every one. That table furnishes V, J and clone size, whereas the DNA furnished D and trimming. The sample contains approximately 52,000 clones, less than 90% of which appear only once. The junction had 10 bases not matched to a gene; V was cut back by 3 bases and J by 6 bases. The CDR3 has 16 residues. Germline CDR1 and CDR2: SGHNT and YYREEE (reference sequence). Specimen: peripheral blood. The V call is TRBV5-4, the J call TRBJ2-3, with 10 bases fitting TRBD2. The receptor was isolated from a man between 60 and 70 years old with acute or convalescent COVID-19. The CDR3 DNA follows: TGTGCCAGCAGCTCAATAGCGGGGGGTGGTGGGGATACGCAGTATTTT. It translates to CASSSIAGGGGDTQYF.